Listed below are T cell receptor beta chains from one sample, sequenced in a study of CD8 T cells in ankylosing spondylitis. TCRdb fed the 5' RACE reads into MiXCR, producing one record per CDR3 protein. The repertoire consists of about 700,000 distinct CDR3 sequences, with around 17% occurring once and the leading ten covering around 19%. The sample consisted of blood, either unsorted or a sorted T cell fraction (not recorded which). All receptors derive from a male donor with ankylosing spondylitis. CDR3s leave out the opening cysteine and the closing phenylalanine or tryptophan.

j_call	v_call	cdr3_aa
TRBJ1-1	TRBV18	ASSPVAGANTEAF
TRBJ2-2	TRBV4-1	ASSPRTSGGNTGELF
TRBJ2-6	TRBV4-1	ASSQDFQGASAGANVLT
TRBJ2-2	TRBV10-3	AISESSQNTGELF
TRBJ1-2	TRBV28	ASSSDSYGYT
TRBJ1-1	TRBV5-1	ASSADSLDTEAF
TRBJ2-4	TRBV29-1	SVVGVGDIQY
TRBJ1-2	TRBV12-3/TRBV12-4	ASSFSRTARDGYT
TRBJ2-7	TRBV9	ASSVGDGSSYEQY
TRBJ1-4	TRBV7-9	ASTPPGTGVEKLF
TRBJ2-2	TRBV5-4	ASSYDRARRNTGELF
TRBJ1-2	TRBV27	ASSFLPFDREHGYT
TRBJ2-2	TRBV5-1	ASRQSTGELF
TRBJ2-7	TRBV10-3	AIQGRDEQY
TRBJ2-7	TRBV7-2	ASTKTGTSGSYEQY
TRBJ2-2	TRBV2	ASAGNTGELF
TRBJ2-3	TRBV7-9	ASSATGTTDTQY
TRBJ1-1	TRBV28	ASSLWEGSQGRTEAF
TRBJ2-1	TRBV20-1	SARLGSGVSYNEQF
TRBJ1-1	TRBV3-1	ASSPTGFRAEAF
TRBJ2-1	TRBV7-9	ASSDDTNEQF
TRBJ1-6	TRBV27	ASTPDGQVGRSPLH
TRBJ2-1	TRBV20-1	SARLTDEQF
TRBJ2-7	TRBV20-1	SATTGSQGS
TRBJ2-7	TRBV6-2/TRBV6-3	ASSDNYEQY
TRBJ2-5	TRBV6-2/TRBV6-3	ASSSSGRETQY
TRBJ2-3	TRBV7-2	ASSATLGGTDTQY
TRBJ2-5	TRBV6-2/TRBV6-3	ASRPGYHAYQETQY
TRBJ2-7	TRBV4-3	ASSPFGTAYEQY
TRBJ1-3	TRBV7-2	ASSLDRVDGNTIY
TRBJ1-2	TRBV6-5	ASSYSSSRHTGYT
TRBJ2-1	TRBV29-1	SVEASGRFSSYNEQF